The 26 T cell receptor beta chains below come from one sample, sequenced in a study of T cells in Graves' hyperthyroidism and ophthalmopathy. The TCR beta CDR3 regions underwent amplification using RNA transcripts as the source. First-round RT-PCR of the TCR CDR3 relied on the HTBI primer set. MiXCR, run by TCRdb on the multiplex PCR reads, gives a single entry per CDR3 protein. The sample lists about 680,000 distinct CDR3 sequences; under 45% were seen once. Sequenced: blood. The source of these receptors is a woman between 35 and 50 years old with Graves' hyperthyroidism.

The gene calls are TRBV28 and TRBJ1-2, with 7 bases matching TRBD1. Losses at the gene ends were 6 bases for V and 3 bases for J; bases not matched to a gene: 7. The CDR3 totals 14 residues. Germline CDR1 MDHEN, CDR2 SYDVKM. This CDR3 reads CASRSGQLDYGYTF. In DNA form, the CDR3 reads TGTGCCAGCAGGTCGGGACAGCTGGACTATGGCTACACCTTC.

The sample holds many counts of this clonotype. CDR3 sequence (DNA): TGTGCCAGTAGTCCCCTGACAGGGGAGACCCAGTACTTC. Its translation is CASSPLTGETQYF. V gene TRBV19 combines with J gene TRBJ2-5; 7 nucleotides align to TRBD1. This CDR3 spans 13 amino acids. The V gene end was trimmed by 5 bases and the J gene end by 5 bases; junction bases not matched to a gene: 5. The germline V gene has CDR1 LNHDA and CDR2 SQIVND (reference sequence).

The table lists this clonotype with a few counts. This chain uses TRBV4-3 with TRBJ2-2; tentative D call: TRBD1 (5 bases). The germline V gene has CDR1 LGHNA and CDR2 YSLEER. This CDR3 is built from 15 residues. Deletions cut 0 bases from V and 0 bases from J, with 5 bases between. The CDR3 sequence is CASSQDRANTGELFF. CDR3 sequence (DNA): TGCGCCAGCAGCCAAGACAGGGCGAACACCGGGGAGCTGTTTTTT.

The table lists this clonotype with a few counts. The gene calls are TRBV28 and TRBJ1-1, with D unresolved. Germline V lookup: CDR1 MDHEN, CDR2 SYDVKM. V lost 3 bases to trimming and J lost 5 bases, with 7 bases between them. The CDR3 sequence is 12 residues long. The CDR3 nucleotides read TGTGCCAGCAGTTTCGGGGAAACTGAAGCTTTCTTT. This gives the protein CASSFGETEAFF. Supplemented by reference TRBV28 and TRBJ1-1, the full variable domain reads DVKVTQSSRYLVKRTGEKVFLECVQDMDHENMFWYRQDPGLGLRLIYFSYDVKMKEKGDIPEGYSVSREKKERFSLILESASTNQTSMYLCASSFGETEAFFGQGTRLTVV.

This clonotype showed up just a few times. Relative to the germline gene, one junction end is altered; a read error may explain this. The chain is built from TRBV5-8 and TRBJ1-2; perhaps TRBD1 as D (5 bases). There are 15 residues in the CDR3. Germline assignment: CDR1 SGHTS and CDR2 YDEGEE. As DNA, the CDR3 is TGCGCCAGCAGCTCCACCACCGGGGGGAACTATGGCTACACCTTC. It specifies CASSSTTGGNYGYTF.

This rearrangement joins TRBV19 to TRBJ1-1; the D is unclear. Germline V gene lookup returns CDR1 LNHDA and CDR2 SQIVND (reference sequence). V was trimmed by 4 bases and J by 1 base, leaving 13 bases between them. The CDR3 is 15 amino acids. CDR3 nucleotide sequence: TGTGCCAGTAGTACCCCCGGCCGCCGGAACACTGAAGCTTTCTTT. Residues: CASSTPGRRNTEAFF.

The chain couples TRBV24-1 to TRBJ2-3, with 8 bases aligning to TRBD1. Looked up from germline, CDR1 is KGHDR and CDR2 is SFDVKD. Trimming removed 0 bases from V and 1 base from J; junction bases left unmatched: 5. The length of the CDR3 is 17 residues. CDR3 coding DNA: TGTGCCACCAGTGATTTGCAACCGGACAGGGGCACAGATACGCAGTATTTT. Its protein product is CATSDLQPDRGTDTQYF.

This chain connects TRBV2 to TRBJ1-2; 7 bases agree with TRBD1. The CDR3 spans 14 residues. In germline, CDR1 is SNHLY, CDR2 FYNNEI. V lost 2 bases and J lost 4; bases outside the gene matches: 4. The CDR3 DNA reads TGTGCCAGCAGTGAACCGGGACAGCTCTATGGCTACACCTTC. Its translation: CASSEPGQLYGYTF.

This clonotype was counted only a few times. The chain carries TRBV10-1 and TRBJ2-7; 10 bases are shared with TRBD2. Germline CDR1 and CDR2: WNHNN and SYGVQD (reference sequence). The CDR3 contains 17 residues. Germline trimming cut 4 bases from V and 7 bases from J; bases unmatched to any gene: 16. DNA for the CDR3: TGCGCCAGCAGTGGCCAGCTAGCGGGGGACCCCTCTGGGGAGCAGTACTTC. It translates to CASSGQLAGDPSGEQYF.

This clonotype was counted only a few times. DNA of the CDR3: TGTGCCAGCAGCTTGTTACAGGGTCATAGCTATGGCTACACCTTC. This encodes CASSLLQGHSYGYTF. The V gene is TRBV5-6, the J gene TRBJ1-2; weak D call: TRBD1 (6 bases). The CDR3 runs 15 residues. V was trimmed by 1 base and J by 4 bases, leaving 14 bases between them. Germline CDR1 and CDR2: SGHDT and YYEEEE.

CDR3 residues: CASSEFGSSPGNTIYF. As DNA, the CDR3 is TGTGCCAGCAGTGAATTTGGCTCTTCCCCTGGAAACACCATATATTTT. The chain combines TRBV6-6 with TRBJ1-3; no clear D. The V end lost 5 bases, the J end lost 2 bases, and 16 bases lay between the germline ends. CDR3 length: 16 residues. Per germline, CDR1 MNHNY and CDR2 SVGAGI (reference sequence).

The genes are TRBV4-3 and TRBJ1-2, with D unclear. CDR1 and CDR2 from the germline V gene are LGHNA and YSLEER. Trimming took 4 bases from V and 2 from J, leaving 14 bases between them. The CDR3 contains 15 residues. DNA for the CDR3: TGCGCCAGCAGCCCCCACGTAACAGAGAACTATGGCTACACCTTC. Residues: CASSPHVTENYGYTF.

This clonotype was counted a few times. The V gene is TRBV6-5, the J gene TRBJ2-2; 7 bases agree with TRBD2. The CDR3 covers 16 residues. Germline CDR1 is MNHEY and CDR2 is SVGAGI. The J segment lost 0 bases and the V segment lost 5 bases, leaving 6 bases of the junction unmatched. The DNA for the CDR3 is TGTGCCAGCAGTCCTACGGGGGGTACGAACACCGGGGAGCTGTTTTTT. Translating gives CASSPTGGTNTGELFF.

This chain joins TRBV7-2 and TRBJ1-1, with D hard to call. From germline, CDR1 is SGHTA and CDR2 FQGNSA. V lost 1 base and J lost 1, with 7 bases in between. This CDR3 is built from 14 residues. The CDR3 DNA is TGTGCCAGCAGCTTAGATTCTCAGAACACTGAAGCTTTCTTT. Translation gives CASSLDSQNTEAFF. The whole variable domain, filled in from reference TRBV7-2 and TRBJ1-1, reads GAGVSQSPSNKVTEKGKDVELRCDPISGHTALYWYRQSLGQGLEFLIYFQGNSAPDKSGLPSDRFSAERTGGSVSTLTIQRTQQEDSAVYLCASSLDSQNTEAFFGQGTRLTVV.

This clonotype has more than one count but fewer than ten. The chain uses TRBV28 and TRBJ2-2; D is unresolved. The V gene lost 2 bases and the J gene lost 1 base, with 5 bases spanning the gap. Looked up from germline, CDR1 is MDHEN and CDR2 is SYDVKM. The CDR3 is 14 residues long. CDR3 DNA: TGTGCCAGCAGTTTACTTAGGAACACCGGGGAGCTGTTTTTT. Encoded protein: CASSLLRNTGELFF.

This clonotype occurred many times. The rearrangement links TRBV6-5 to TRBJ1-3, with D tentatively TRBD1 (5 bases). Germline assignment: CDR1 MNHEY and CDR2 SVGAGI. The CDR3 sequence is 15 residues long. Between the trimmed V and J ends, which lost 0 bases and 8 bases, there was a span of 14 bases. The CDR3 DNA is TGTGCCAGCAGTTACTCGAGCAGGGTCGTTCACACCATATATTTT. Amino acids: CASSYSSRVVHTIYF.

This clonotype was found many times. V usage is TRBV10-1 and J usage is TRBJ1-4; D unresolved. CDR1 WNHNN and CDR2 SYGVQD come from the germline V gene (reference sequence). V was shortened by 8 bases and J by 4 bases, with 8 bases between the two germline ends. The CDR3 contains 12 residues. The CDR3 DNA reads as TGCGCCAGCTCGGACGATAATGAAAAACTGTTTTTT. Translation: CASSDDNEKLFF.

The chain joins TRBV5-1 to TRBJ1-6; D gene uncertain. This CDR3 has 15 amino acids. Germline CDR1 is SGHRS and CDR2 is YFSETQ. V was trimmed by 0 bases and J by 13 bases, leaving 17 bases between them. The CDR3 reads CASSLAGPQVNPLHF. CDR3 sequence (DNA): TGCGCCAGCAGCTTGGCTGGACCCCAAGTTAATCCCCTCCACTTT.

This chain links TRBV19 with TRBJ2-2; D tentatively fits TRBD1 or TRBD2 (7 bases each). Trimming took off 7 bases at V and 2 bases at J, with 14 bases between the two ends. CDR1 is LNHDA and CDR2 is SQIVND in the germline V gene (reference sequence). The CDR3 consists of 15 residues. CDR3 in amino acids: CASTRGGLNTGELFF. The CDR3 DNA reads TGTGCCAGTACCAGGGGGGGCCTAAACACCGGGGAGCTGTTTTTT.

A few counts support this clonotype. The chain's CDR3 is CATMGHLTDTQYF. CDR3 in DNA: TGTGCCACCATGGGACACCTCACAGATACGCAGTATTTT. V usage is TRBV10-3 and J usage is TRBJ2-3; possibly TRBD1 for D (6 bases). CDR3 length: 13 residues. The V end lost 10 bases, the J end lost 2 bases, and 13 bases lay between the germline ends. The germline V gene has CDR1 ENHRY and CDR2 SYGVKD.

This clonotype was picked up many times. This sequence joins TRBV6-5 and TRBJ1-1; possible D gene TRBD1, 6 bases. Trimming stripped 7 bases from V and 0 bases from J, with 18 bases between. The CDR3 is 16 residues long. Germline CDR1 and CDR2: MNHEY and SVGAGI. The CDR3: CASTPTGRSMNTEAFF. The CDR3 coding sequence is TGTGCCAGCACCCCGACAGGCCGTTCCATGAACACTGAAGCTTTCTTT.

This clonotype was picked up a small number of times. The rearrangement joins TRBV10-3 to TRBJ1-5; 9 nucleotides line up with TRBD1. This CDR3 is 14 amino acids long. The V and J ends lost 2 bases and 6 bases, in that order; junction bases with no gene match: 2. Germline assignment: CDR1 ENHRY and CDR2 SYGVKD. CDR3 DNA: TGTGCCATCAGTGAGGGACAGGGGAGTCAGCCCCAGCATTTT. Protein: CAISEGQGSQPQHF.

Note on this clonotype: At one of its ends the junction is not consistent with the germline gene, which may arise from a read error. This sequence joins TRBV10-3 and TRBJ2-5; D may be TRBD1 (6 bases). This CDR3 contains 15 residues. Germline CDR1 is ENHRY and CDR2 is SYGVKD. CDR3: CASSEGVLAVETQYF. CDR3 bases: TGTGCCAGCAGTGAGGGGGTCTTGGCTGTAGAGACCCAGTACTTC.

This chain uses TRBV28 with TRBJ1-5, with D unresolved. Trimming took off 5 bases at V and 7 bases at J, with 12 bases between the two ends. CDR1 is MDHEN, CDR2 SYDVKM, per germline. This CDR3 spans 13 amino acids. The CDR3 DNA is TGTGCCAGCAGTCCCGTTAGTGTCCAGCCCCAGCATTTT. Translating gives CASSPVSVQPQHF.

A single count supports this clonotype. The rearrangement links TRBV2 to TRBJ2-1, with 8 positions matching TRBD1. J lost 8 bases, V lost 7 bases, and 13 bases had no gene match. The germline V gene encodes CDR1 SNHLY and CDR2 FYNNEI. This CDR3 has 15 residues. The CDR3 region has the DNA TGTGCCAGCATGGGGACAGGCACTCACCCCGATGAGCAGTTCTTC. Translated: CASMGTGTHPDEQFF.

The chain uses TRBV20-1 and TRBJ2-5, with 9 positions matching TRBD2. The V segment lost 6 bases and the J segment 3 bases; nucleotides outside the gene matches: 5. CDR1 is DFQATT, CDR2 SNEGSKA, per germline (reference sequence). The CDR3 loop spans 13 amino acids. CDR3 DNA: TGCAGTGCATCGCGGGGGGGGAAAGAGACCCAGTACTTC. It translates to CSASRGGKETQYF.